Described below is a single T cell receptor (beta chain) sequence and its context. Its cognate antigen is unknown. The CDR3 is 16 amino acids. Per the germline V gene, CDR1 is MNHNY and CDR2 is SVGAGI (reference sequence). Trimming left V 2 bases short and J 0 bases short, with 11 bases between. Separation from the roughly 600-subject first cohort characterized the roughly 120-subject validation cohort, to which the donors belonged. The data belong to a study of cytomegalovirus exposure and HLA in healthy donors. Study-level results: The study put 150 to 200 TCR beta chains on its list as cytomegalovirus-associated.

Clones were read by immunoSEQ multiplex PCR, and TCRdb kept only the in-frame ones, dropping some. The sample carries under 350,000 clones, 65% to 90% recorded once. This receptor was taken from a woman younger than 35 in good health and CMV-seronegative. This chain connects TRBV6-6 to TRBJ1-5; D gene unclear. The sequenced sample consisted of PBMCs. The CDR3 DNA reads as TGTGCCAGCAGTTACAGTATAGCTTATAGCAATCAGCCCCAGCATTTT. Protein: CASSYSIAYSNQPQHF.